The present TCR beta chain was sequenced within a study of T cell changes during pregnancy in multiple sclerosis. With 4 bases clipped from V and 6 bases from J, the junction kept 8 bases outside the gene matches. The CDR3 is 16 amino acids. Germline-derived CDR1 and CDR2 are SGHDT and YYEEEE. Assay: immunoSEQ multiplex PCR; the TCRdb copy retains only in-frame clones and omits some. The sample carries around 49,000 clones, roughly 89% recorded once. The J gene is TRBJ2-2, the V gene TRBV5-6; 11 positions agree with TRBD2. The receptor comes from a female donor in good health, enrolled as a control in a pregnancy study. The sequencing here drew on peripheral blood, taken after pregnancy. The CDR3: CASSIRGLAGSGELFF. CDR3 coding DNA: TGTGCCAGCAGCATAAGAGGACTAGCGGGTTCCGGGGAGCTGTTTTTT.